This entry features one T cell receptor (beta chain) sequence. What this receptor recognizes is not known. Base qualities are not provided; no much larger clone lies one nucleotide away. TCRbeta CDR3 regions were amplified from genomic DNA by means of the immunoSEQ Assay, a bias-controlled multiplex PCR. In the source study's methods: Nucleated cell counts per sample were estimated from amplification of reference gene primers within the assay. To quantify the absolute abundance of each unique TCRbeta CDR3 rearrangement, sequence reads were collapsed and filtered. For each sample, productive Simpson clonality was calculated by taking the square root of Simpson's diversity index across productive rearrangements. TCRdb carries this immuneACCESS record with in-frame sequences only. Its versions omit some clonotypes, under half of them owing to an unresolved V gene in the studies checked, with the rest unexplained. That table furnishes V, J and clone size, whereas the DNA furnished D and trimming. Here the sample has 95,000 to 150,000 clones; roughly 70% occur a single time. More than 0.65% of the sample rests with the top ten.

Inclusive of the bounding cysteine and phenylalanine, the CDR3 is 14 residues long. The CDR3 DNA has 42 bases and is translated from base 1. Trimming takes 5 bases from V and 7 bases from J, and the germline ends sit 17 bases apart. From a lookup of the germline V gene, CDR1 and CDR2 are MNHEY and SVGAGI. This specimen comes from a study of blood T cell repertoires in COVID-19 (TCRdb year 2020). Study-wide context: Samples from collaborators originated in the United States, Italy and Spain and spanned both the acute and convalescent phases of COVID-19. The material from the prospective study consisted of cDNA or gDNA derived from T cells, B-cell-depleted T cells, or PBMCs. The dataset comprised deeply sampled blood TCRbeta repertoires from subjects exposed to, actively infected with, or recovered from COVID-19. The repertoires were released in a freely available public database meant as a resource for research on the immune response to SARS-CoV-2. The samples were drawn from the first 160 participants of the ongoing ImmuneRACE study and from over 950 subjects provided by 6 global collaborators. The sample metadata nearly always contained a de-identified subject ID, COVID-19 status, age in years and sex. Where available, HLA class I and class II types were obtained from metadata supplied by the sample provider rather than from assay-based typing.

Each collaborating institution followed its own protocols to collect whole blood in K2EDTA tubes. For TCRbeta analysis, collaborators shipped samples in one of three forms: frozen whole blood, isolated PBMCs, or DNA extracted from either of those sample types. Study-wide findings and limitations: The amount of clinical and demographic metadata varied by source and participant and was provided uncurated.

Sequencing input: peripheral blood. The source is a human donor with acute or convalescent COVID-19. The donor label of this sample is uncertain. The receptor chain draws on TRBV6-5 and TRBJ1-2; perhaps TRBD1 is the D gene, with 6 bases matching. The CDR3 region: CASSRGHTERGYTF. In nucleotide form, the sequence is TGTGCCAGCAGTCGGGGACACACAGAACGTGGCTACACCTTC.